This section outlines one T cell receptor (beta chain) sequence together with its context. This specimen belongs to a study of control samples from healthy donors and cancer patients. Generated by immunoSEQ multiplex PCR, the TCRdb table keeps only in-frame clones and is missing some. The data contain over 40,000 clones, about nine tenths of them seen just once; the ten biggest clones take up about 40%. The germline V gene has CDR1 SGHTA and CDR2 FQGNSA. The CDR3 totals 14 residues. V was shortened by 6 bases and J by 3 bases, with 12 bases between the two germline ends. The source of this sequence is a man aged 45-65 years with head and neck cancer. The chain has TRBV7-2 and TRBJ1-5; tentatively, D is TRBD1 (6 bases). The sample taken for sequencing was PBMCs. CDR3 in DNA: TGTGCCAGCAGTTCTACAGGGAACAATCAGCCCCAGCATTTT. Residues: CASSSTGNNQPQHF.